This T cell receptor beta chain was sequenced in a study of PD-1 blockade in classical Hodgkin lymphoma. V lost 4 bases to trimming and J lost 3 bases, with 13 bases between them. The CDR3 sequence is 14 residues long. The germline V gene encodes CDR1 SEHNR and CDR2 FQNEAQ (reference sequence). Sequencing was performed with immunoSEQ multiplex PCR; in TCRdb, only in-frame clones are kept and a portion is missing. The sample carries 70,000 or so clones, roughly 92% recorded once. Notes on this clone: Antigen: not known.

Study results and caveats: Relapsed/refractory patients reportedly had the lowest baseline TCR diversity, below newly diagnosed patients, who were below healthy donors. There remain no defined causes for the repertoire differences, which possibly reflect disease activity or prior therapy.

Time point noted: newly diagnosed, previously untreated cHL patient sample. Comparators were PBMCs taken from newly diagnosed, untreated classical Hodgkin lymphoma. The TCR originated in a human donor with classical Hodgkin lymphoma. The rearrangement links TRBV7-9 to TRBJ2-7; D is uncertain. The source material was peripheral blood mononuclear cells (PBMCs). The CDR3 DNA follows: TGTGCCAGCAGCTCCAGCGCGCTCAGCTACGAGCAGTACTTC. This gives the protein CASSSSALSYEQYF.